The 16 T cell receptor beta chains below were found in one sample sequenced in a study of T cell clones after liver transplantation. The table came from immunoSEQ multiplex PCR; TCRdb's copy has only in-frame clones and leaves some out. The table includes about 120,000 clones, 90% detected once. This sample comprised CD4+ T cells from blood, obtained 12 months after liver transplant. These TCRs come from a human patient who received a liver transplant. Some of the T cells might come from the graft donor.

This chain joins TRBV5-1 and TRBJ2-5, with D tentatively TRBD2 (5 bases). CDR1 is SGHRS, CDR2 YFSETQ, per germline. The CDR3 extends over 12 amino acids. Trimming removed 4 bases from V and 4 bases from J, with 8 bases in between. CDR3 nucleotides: TGCGCCAGCAGCCGAGAGGGAGAGACCCAGTACTTC. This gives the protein CASSREGETQYF. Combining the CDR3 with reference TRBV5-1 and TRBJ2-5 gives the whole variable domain KAGVTQTPRYLIKTRGQQVTLSCSPISGHRSVSWYQQTPGQGLQFLFEYFSETQRNKGNFPGRFSGRQFSNSRSEMNVSTLELGDSALYLCASSREGETQYFGPGTRLLVL.

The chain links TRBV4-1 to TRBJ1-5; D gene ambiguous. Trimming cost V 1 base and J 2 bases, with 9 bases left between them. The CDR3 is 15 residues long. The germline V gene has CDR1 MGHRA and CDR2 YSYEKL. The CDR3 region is CASSQAQFGNQPQHF. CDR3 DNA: TGCGCCAGCAGCCAAGCCCAATTCGGCAATCAGCCCCAGCATTTT.

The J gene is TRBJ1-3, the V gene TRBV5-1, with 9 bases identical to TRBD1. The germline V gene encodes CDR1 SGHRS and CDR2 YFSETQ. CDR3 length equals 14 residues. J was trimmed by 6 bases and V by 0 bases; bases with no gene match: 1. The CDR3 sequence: CASSLGTGENTIYF. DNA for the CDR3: TGCGCCAGCAGCTTGGGGACAGGGGAAAACACCATATATTTT. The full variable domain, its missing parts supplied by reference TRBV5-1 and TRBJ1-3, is KAGVTQTPRYLIKTRGQQVTLSCSPISGHRSVSWYQQTPGQGLQFLFEYFSETQRNKGNFPGRFSGRQFSNSRSEMNVSTLELGDSALYLCASSLGTGENTIYFGEGSWLTVV.

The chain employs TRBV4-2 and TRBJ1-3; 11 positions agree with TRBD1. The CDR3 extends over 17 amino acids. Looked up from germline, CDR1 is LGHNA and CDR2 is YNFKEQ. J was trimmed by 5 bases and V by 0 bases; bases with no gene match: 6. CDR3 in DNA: TGTGCCAGCAGCCAAGACCCGGGACAGGGGGAGCGAAACACCATATATTTT. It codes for CASSQDPGQGERNTIYF.

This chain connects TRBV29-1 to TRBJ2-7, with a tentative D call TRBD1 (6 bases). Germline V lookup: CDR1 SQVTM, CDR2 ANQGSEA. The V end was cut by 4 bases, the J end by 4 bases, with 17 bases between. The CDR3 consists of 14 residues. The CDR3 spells CSVARTGLPYEQYF. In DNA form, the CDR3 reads TGCAGCGTTGCTAGAACAGGGTTACCTTACGAGCAGTACTTC.

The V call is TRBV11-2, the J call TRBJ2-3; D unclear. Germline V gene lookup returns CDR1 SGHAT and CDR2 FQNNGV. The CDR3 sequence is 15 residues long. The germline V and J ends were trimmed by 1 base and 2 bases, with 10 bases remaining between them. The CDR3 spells CASSLGSWATDTQYF. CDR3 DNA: TGTGCCAGCAGCTTAGGGAGTTGGGCCACAGATACGCAGTATTTT.

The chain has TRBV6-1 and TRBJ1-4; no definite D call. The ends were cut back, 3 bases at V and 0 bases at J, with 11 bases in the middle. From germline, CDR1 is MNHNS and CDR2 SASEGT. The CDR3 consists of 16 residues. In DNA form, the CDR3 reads TGTGCCAGCAGTGATATCCCAGGACCAACTAATGAAAAACTGTTTTTT. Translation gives CASSDIPGPTNEKLFF.

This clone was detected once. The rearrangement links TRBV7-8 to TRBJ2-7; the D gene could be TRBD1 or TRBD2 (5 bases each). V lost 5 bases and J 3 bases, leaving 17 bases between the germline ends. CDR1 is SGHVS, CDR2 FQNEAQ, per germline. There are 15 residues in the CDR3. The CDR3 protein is CASSPQTGRYYEQYF. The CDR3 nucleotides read TGTGCCAGCAGCCCTCAAACGGGACGCTACTACGAGCAGTACTTC.

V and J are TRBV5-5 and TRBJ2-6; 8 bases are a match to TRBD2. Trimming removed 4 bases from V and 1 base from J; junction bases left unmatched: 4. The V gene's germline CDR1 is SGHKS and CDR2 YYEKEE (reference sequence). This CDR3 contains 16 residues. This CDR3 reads CASSPGTSSGANVLTF. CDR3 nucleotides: TGTGCCAGCAGCCCTGGGACTAGTTCTGGGGCCAACGTCCTGACTTTC.

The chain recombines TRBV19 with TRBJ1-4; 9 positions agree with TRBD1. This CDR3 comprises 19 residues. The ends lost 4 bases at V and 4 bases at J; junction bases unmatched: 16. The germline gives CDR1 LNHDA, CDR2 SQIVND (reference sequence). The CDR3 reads CASSTVTGGEYSINEKLFF. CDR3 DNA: TGTGCCAGTAGTACCGTTACAGGGGGCGAATACTCCATTAATGAAAAACTGTTTTTT.

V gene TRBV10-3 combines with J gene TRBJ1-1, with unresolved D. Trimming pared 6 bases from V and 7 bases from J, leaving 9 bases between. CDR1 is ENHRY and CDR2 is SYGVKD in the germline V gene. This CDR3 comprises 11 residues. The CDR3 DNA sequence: TGTGCCATCAGCGCCGATTATGAAGCTTTCTTT. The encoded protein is CAISADYEAFF.

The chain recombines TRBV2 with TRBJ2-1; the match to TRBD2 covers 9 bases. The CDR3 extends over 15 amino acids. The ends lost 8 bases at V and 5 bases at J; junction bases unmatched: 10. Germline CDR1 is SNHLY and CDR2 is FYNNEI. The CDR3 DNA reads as TGTGCCAGCCTCCTCGGGCTAGCGGGACACAATGAGCAGTTCTTC. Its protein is CASLLGLAGHNEQFF.

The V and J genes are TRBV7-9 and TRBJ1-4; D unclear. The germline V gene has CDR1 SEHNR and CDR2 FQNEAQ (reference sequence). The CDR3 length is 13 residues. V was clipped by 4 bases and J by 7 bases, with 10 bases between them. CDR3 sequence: CASSWLSGEKLFF. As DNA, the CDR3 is TGTGCCAGCAGCTGGCTCAGCGGTGAAAAACTGTTTTTT.

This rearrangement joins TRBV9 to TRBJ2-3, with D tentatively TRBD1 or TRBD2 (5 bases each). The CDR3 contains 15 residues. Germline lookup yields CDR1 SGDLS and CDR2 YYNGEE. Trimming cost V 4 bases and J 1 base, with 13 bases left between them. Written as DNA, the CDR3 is TGTGCCAGCAGCCCCCCCGGGGCGGGCACAGATACGCAGTATTTT. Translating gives CASSPPGAGTDTQYF.

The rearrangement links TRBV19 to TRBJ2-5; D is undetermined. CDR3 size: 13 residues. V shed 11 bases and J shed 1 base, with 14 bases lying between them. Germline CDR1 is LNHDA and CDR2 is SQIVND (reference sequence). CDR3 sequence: CASRPGGQETQYF. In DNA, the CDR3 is TGTGCCTCTCGGCCAGGCGGCCAAGAGACCCAGTACTTC.

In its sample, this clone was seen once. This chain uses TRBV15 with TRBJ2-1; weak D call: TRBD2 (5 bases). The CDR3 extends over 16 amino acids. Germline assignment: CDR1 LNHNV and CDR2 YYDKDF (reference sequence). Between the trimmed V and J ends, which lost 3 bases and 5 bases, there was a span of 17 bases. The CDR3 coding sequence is TGTGCCACCAGCAGGGCTCGGCTACTAGGGAACAATGAGCAGTTCTTC. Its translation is CATSRARLLGNNEQFF.